This T cell receptor beta chain was identified in a study of molecular identifiers for immune sequencing clone quantification. Study-level results: Spiked Jurkat TCR RNA equivalent to one cell was reportedly detectable in about a million naive cells. Highly expanded clone sizes could be underestimated by identical TCR molecules sharing a barcode.

TCRdb fed the PCR reads into MiXCR, producing one record per CDR3 protein. The sample shows under 350,000 distinct CDR3 sequences, 24% of them seen only once. This clonotype was seen at least ten times. What it recognizes is unknown. Sorting defined naive CD8 T cells as CD8+CD4-CCR7+CD45RA+. The V gene's germline CDR1 is SQVTM and CDR2 ANQGSEA. The length of the CDR3 is 13 residues. Trimming removed 5 bases from V and 1 base from J, with 8 bases in between. V usage is TRBV29-1 and J usage is TRBJ2-2; D remains ambiguous. The TCR was taken from a human donor in good health. Some libraries in this study had Jurkat cell RNA spiked in. Sequenced input: naive CD8+ T cells from blood, with Jurkat cell RNA spiked in. The subset is: FACS-sorted CD8+CD4-CCR7+CD45RA+ naive T cells. CDR3 loop: CSVWLVNTGELFF. Written as DNA, the CDR3 is TGCAGCGTTTGGCTGGTGAACACCGGGGAGCTGTTTTTT.